This T cell receptor (beta chain) was observed in a study of blood T cell repertoires in COVID-19. At the level of the study: Samples came from the United States, Italy and Spain, spanning acute and convalescent COVID-19. The cDNA or gDNA used as material had been derived from T cells, B-cell-depleted T cells, or PBMCs.

Germline V gene data show CDR1 as SGHNT and CDR2 as YYREEE (reference sequence). Trimming at V came to 0 bases and at J to 4 bases, leaving 2 bases not matched to a gene. This CDR3 is 15 amino acids long. In the authors' workflow: Estimation of nucleated cell counts relied on the amplification of reference gene primers. Assay used: immunoSEQ multiplex PCR; TCRdb lists only in-frame clones, some missing. The V and J calls and clone size were taken over from that table, and D and trimming were inferred from the DNA. Counted here are about 61,000 clones, around nine tenths occurring once; the ten biggest clones make up about a fifth.

The V and J genes are TRBV5-4 and TRBJ2-2; 8 positions agree with TRBD2. The sequence came from a woman aged 45 to 65 with active or convalescent COVID-19. Sequencing was carried out using peripheral blood. The CDR3 protein is CASSLDAGGTGELFF. CDR3 DNA: TGTGCCAGCAGCTTGGATGCGGGGGGCACCGGGGAGCTGTTTTTT.